The present T cell receptor (beta chain) was sequenced within a study of blood T cell repertoires in COVID-19. Study-level background: From the United States, Italy and Spain came samples of acute and convalescent COVID-19.

In germline, CDR1 is MNHEY, CDR2 SVGAGI. The trim removed 2 bases at V and 9 bases at J, leaving 10 bases unmatched. The CDR3 totals 15 residues. This clone was seen only once. Original processing methods: Amplified reference gene primers provided the basis for estimating nucleated cell counts. Sequenced by immunoSEQ multiplex PCR; TCRdb stores in-frame clones only, minus some. The V and J calls and the clone size are those of that table, but D and trimming were determined from the DNA. The sample consists of 85,000 to 100,000 clones, roughly 78% of them appearing once. This receptor was identified in an elderly woman with active or convalescent COVID-19. The chain combines TRBV6-5 with TRBJ2-7, with 10 bases lining up with TRBD2. Sequenced: peripheral blood. The CDR3 sequence is CASSYLPLAGQGQYF. The CDR3 coding sequence is TGTGCCAGCAGTTACCTGCCACTAGCGGGACAAGGGCAGTACTTC.